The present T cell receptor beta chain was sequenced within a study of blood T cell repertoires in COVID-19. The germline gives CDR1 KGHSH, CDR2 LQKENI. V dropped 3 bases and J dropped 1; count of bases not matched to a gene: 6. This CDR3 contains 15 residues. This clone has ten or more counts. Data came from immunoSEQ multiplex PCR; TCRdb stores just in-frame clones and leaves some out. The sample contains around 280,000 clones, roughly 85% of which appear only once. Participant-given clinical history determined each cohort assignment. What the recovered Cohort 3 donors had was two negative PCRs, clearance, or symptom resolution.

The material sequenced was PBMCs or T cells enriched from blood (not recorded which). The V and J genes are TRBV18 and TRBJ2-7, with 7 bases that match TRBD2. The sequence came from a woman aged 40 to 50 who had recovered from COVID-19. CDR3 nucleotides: TGTGCCAGCTCACCGGGAGGGTCGCGATCCTACGAGCAGTACTTC. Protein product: CASSPGGSRSYEQYF.